This record covers a single T cell receptor beta chain. At least ten counts were recorded for this clonotype. Its specific antigen is unknown. No base-level quality is on record; no much larger clone is a single base apart. This sample's time point label indicates: newly diagnosed GD, antithyroid drugs for less than 3 months. For both TCR sequencing and RNA sequencing, RNA was extracted from PBMCs using TRIzol. The diagnosis of Graves' disease was made according to American Thyroid Association guidelines. Patients were recruited from an endocrinology department in Xi'an, China. From each patient, roughly 9 milliliters of peripheral blood was collected into an EDTA anticoagulant tube. Ficoll Paque Plus density gradient separation was used to isolate PBMCs, and no further T cell sorting was performed. RNA quality was checked with an Agilent 2100 Bioanalyzer and agarose gel, and concentration with a NanoDrop 2000.

The cysteine opens and the phenylalanine closes a CDR3 of 16 amino acids. The read is trimmed to its CDR3 DNA, 48 bases read in frame from base 1. Germline trimming: 5 bases from V, 7 bases from J; junction bases outside gene matches: 12. The library was built by means of multiplex PCR. Sequenced on an Illumina HiSeq 4000. To build TCR beta libraries, CDR3 regions were amplified by Arm-PCR using iRepertoire HTBI primers. Before sequencing, the PCR products underwent gel purification. The authors' pipeline ran thus. Across samples, 55 to 80 TRBV and approximately 15 TRBJ segments were identified and used for gene usage analysis of CDR3 amino acid clonotypes. COPE and FqMerger were used to merge filtered high-quality paired reads into contigs. BLAST was used to align contigs to IMGT TRBV, TRBD and TRBJ reference genes, and CDR3 was defined according to IMGT. Highly expanded clones were defined as clonotypes with a frequency above 0.1%. Shannon entropy was used to measure repertoire diversity, and the Gini coefficient was used to measure V-J evenness. A clonotype was considered public if more than one individual shared it. TCRdb took the public reads, trimmed them with fastp at Q25, ran MiXCR for clone calling and kept in-frame beta chains. Entries that share a CDR3 protein sequence are merged under the most common genes and DNA. These V and J calls are TCRdb output, not the study's own analysis. For this sample there are hundreds of thousands of distinct CDR3 sequences; 15% to 20% appear just once. The biggest ten clones account for roughly 30% of the sample.

The data derive from a study of regulatory T cells in long-lasting Graves disease (dated by TCRdb to the early 2020s). With regard to the full study: Patients with newly diagnosed Graves' disease had been on antithyroid drugs for under 3 months. The study was registered as a clinical trial and conducted in China. A total of around 33 samples underwent TCR sequencing, from roughly 13 patients with persistent Graves' disease and some 20 patients with newly diagnosed Graves' disease. Persistent Graves' disease patients were compared with newly diagnosed Graves' disease patients by peripheral blood TCR sequencing and RNA sequencing.

The investigation overall reported the following: Compared with newly diagnosed patients, persistent Graves' disease patients had lower TCR Shannon entropy and fewer highly expanded clones, which suggests clonal expansion. Peripheral blood alone was examined, since thyroid tissue, which constituted the primary lesion, could not be accessed. The authors acknowledged the small sample size as a limitation that may reduce accuracy. Sequencing and analysis were restricted to the TCR beta chain. Persistent patients shared more public clonotypes among themselves (around 3,000) than newly diagnosed patients did (roughly 910). TRBV28, TRBJ1-2 and TRBJ2-5 were preferentially used in persistent disease, while TRBV20-1 and TRBJ2-1 were favored in newly diagnosed disease.

The sample also formed part of further work on T cells in Graves' hyperthyroidism and ophthalmopathy. The second publication reports: A patient counted as having stable Graves' hyperthyroidism if no progression to ophthalmopathy occurred over 18 months of follow-up. Hyperthyroidism patients were newly diagnosed, with disease duration under 2 months, and aged 18 to 65 years. The study excluded patients with uncontrolled infections, other autoimmune diseases, pregnancy or lactation. Diagnoses were established on the basis of clinical symptoms, serum thyroxine and TRAb, thyroid ultrasound, and orbital computed tomography. The TCR CDR3 was subjected to a first round of RT-PCR using the HTBI primer set and the Qiagen OneStep RT-PCR kit. Most expanded thyroid clonotypes (frequency above 0.001) were also found in blood, which suggests that blood repertoires may mirror thyroid immune responses. In cross-validation, a model built on a 13 V-J signature told ophthalmopathy apart from stable hyperthyroidism with about 90% sensitivity and 81% to 82% specificity, and in testing the same model reached 80%/75%. In validation, progression to ophthalmopathy was predicted by the model with 70.59% sensitivity and roughly 72% specificity, a median of 6.5 months before onset. To identify TCR V-J signatures that set the groups apart, the researchers used a discovery cohort of 95 to 100 patients, made up of around 42 with Graves' ophthalmopathy and approximately 57 with stable Graves' hyperthyroidism. Prospective prediction of ophthalmopathy was tested in an independent validation cohort of 18 hyperthyroidism patients and roughly 16 patients who later progressed to ophthalmopathy. The 75 to 100 discovery patients were randomly divided into training and test sets at a 7:3 ratio. The study also compared thyroid tissue and blood T-cell repertoires from 6 or 7 Graves' hyperthyroidism patients. Following sampling, methimazole starting at 30 mg daily was given to hyperthyroidism patients, and high-dose intravenous methylprednisolone was given to ophthalmopathy patients. Libraries were constructed in a second round of multiplex PCR, after which size selection and purification were performed. Libraries were sequenced paired-end with 100 bp reads on an Illumina HiSeq2000. SOAPnuke was used to process the raw data, with reads discarded if the reads contained adapters or uncalled bases, had a mean Phred below 15, or lacked an exact constant-primer or identifier match. High-quality paired reads were merged using COPE v1.2.5, and each unique nucleotide sequence was defined as a clonotype. MiTCR v1.1 was used to align clonotypes to the IMGT TRBV, TRBD and TRBJ reference segments. The analysis included only V-J combinations with a frequency above 0.0001, which together covered approximately 99% of the repertoires. The TCS score was defined as the ratio of F50 (clonal expansion) to E x V (chaos), calculated using BLOSUM62-based TCRdist between CDR3 peptides within each V-J. Welch's t-statistics and random forest reduced fewer than 600 V-J features to roughly 13, which were used in a naive Bayes classifier (R e1071). Sample size was not statistically predetermined, and blinding of investigators to group allocation was not performed. TCR Vbeta CDR3 sequencing of approximately 140 peripheral blood samples (approximately 44 ophthalmopathy, 75 hyperthyroidism and roughly 17 progressor patients) is reported in the paper.

The TCR was taken from a man aged 40-49 years with Graves disease. Donor details come from another sample of the same person, matched by shared clones. The material sequenced was peripheral blood mononuclear cells (PBMCs), taken at new diagnosis, from a patient treated with antithyroid drugs. Here the chain combines TRBV12-3 or TRBV12-4 and TRBJ2-1, and TRBD2 matches 9 of the central bases. The sequence in DNA is TGTGCCAGCAGTCAGCAACAGCGGGGGGCGGATAATGAGCAGTTCTTC. Its amino acids are CASSQQQRGADNEQFF.